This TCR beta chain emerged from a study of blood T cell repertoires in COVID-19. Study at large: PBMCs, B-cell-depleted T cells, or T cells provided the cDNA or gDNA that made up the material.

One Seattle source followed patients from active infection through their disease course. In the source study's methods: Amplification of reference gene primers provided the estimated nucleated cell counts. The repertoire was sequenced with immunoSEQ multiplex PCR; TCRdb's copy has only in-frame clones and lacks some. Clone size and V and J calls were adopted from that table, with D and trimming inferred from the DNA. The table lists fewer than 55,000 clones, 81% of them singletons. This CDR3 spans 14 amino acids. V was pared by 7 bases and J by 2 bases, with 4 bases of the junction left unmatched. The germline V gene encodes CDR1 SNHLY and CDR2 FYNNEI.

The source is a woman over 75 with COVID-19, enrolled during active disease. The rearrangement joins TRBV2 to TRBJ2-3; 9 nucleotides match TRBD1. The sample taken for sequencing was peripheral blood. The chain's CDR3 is CASTRDRDTDTQYF. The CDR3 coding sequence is TGTGCCAGCACCCGGGACAGGGACACAGATACGCAGTATTTT.